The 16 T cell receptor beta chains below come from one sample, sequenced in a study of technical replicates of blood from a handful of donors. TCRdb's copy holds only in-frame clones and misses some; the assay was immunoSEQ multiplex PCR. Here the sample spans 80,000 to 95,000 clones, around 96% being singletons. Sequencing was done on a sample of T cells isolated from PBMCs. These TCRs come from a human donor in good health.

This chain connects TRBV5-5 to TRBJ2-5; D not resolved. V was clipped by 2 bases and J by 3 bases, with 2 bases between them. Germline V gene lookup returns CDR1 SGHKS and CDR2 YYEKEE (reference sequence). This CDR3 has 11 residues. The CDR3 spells CASSFKETQYF. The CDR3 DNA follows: TGTGCCAGCAGCTTTAAAGAGACCCAGTACTTC.

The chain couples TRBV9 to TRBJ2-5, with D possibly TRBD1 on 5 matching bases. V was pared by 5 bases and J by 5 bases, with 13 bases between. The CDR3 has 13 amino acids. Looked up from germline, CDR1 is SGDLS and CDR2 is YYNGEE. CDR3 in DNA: TGTGCCAGCAGTGCAGGGTCTCTGGAGACCCAGTACTTC. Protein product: CASSAGSLETQYF. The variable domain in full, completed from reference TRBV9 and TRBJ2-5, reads DSGVTQTPKHLITATGQRVTLRCSPRSGDLSVYWYQQSLDQGLQFLIQYYNGEERAKGNILERFSAQQFPDLHSELNLSSLELGDSALYFCASSAGSLETQYFGPGTRLLVL.

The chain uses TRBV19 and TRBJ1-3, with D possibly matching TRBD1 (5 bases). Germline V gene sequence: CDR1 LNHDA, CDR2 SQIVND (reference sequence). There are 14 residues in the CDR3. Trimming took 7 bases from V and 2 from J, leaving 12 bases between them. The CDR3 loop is CASKHSGTGNTIYF. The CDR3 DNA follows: TGTGCCAGTAAACACTCAGGGACTGGAAACACCATATATTTT.

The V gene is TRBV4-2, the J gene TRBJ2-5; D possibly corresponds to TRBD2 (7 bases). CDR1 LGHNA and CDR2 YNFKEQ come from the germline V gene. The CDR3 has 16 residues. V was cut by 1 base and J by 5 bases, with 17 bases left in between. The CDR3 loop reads CASSQVAGAMGETQYF. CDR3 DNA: TGTGCCAGCAGCCAAGTCGCGGGGGCAATGGGGGAGACCCAGTACTTC.

CDR3 sequence (DNA): TGTGCCAGCAGTGAACAGGGGGCCCGAGGGTCTAACTATGGCTACACCTTC. As protein: CASSEQGARGSNYGYTF. The chain is built from TRBV6-1 and TRBJ1-2, with 8 bases fitting TRBD1. In germline, CDR1 is MNHNS, CDR2 SASEGT. The V and J ends lost 2 bases and 0 bases, in that order; junction bases with no gene match: 8. The CDR3 spans 17 residues.

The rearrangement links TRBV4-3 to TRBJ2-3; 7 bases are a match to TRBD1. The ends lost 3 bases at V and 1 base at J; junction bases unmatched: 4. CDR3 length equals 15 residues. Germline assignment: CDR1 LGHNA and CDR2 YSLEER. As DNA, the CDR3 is TGCGCCAGCAGCCACGCAGGGGGTGGCACAGATACGCAGTATTTT. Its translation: CASSHAGGGTDTQYF.

The CDR3 here is CASSLVAGIREQYF. CDR3 bases: TGTGCCAGCAGTTTAGTGGCGGGAATCCGCGAGCAGTACTTC. The chain has TRBV27 and TRBJ2-7; D may be TRBD2 (6 bases). The germline gives CDR1 MNHEY, CDR2 SMNVEV (reference sequence). Trimming took off 2 bases at V and 6 bases at J, with 14 bases between the two ends. The CDR3 has 14 residues.

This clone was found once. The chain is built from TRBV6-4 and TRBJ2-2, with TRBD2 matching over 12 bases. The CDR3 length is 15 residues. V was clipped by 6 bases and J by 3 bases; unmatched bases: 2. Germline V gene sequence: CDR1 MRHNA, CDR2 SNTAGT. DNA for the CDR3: TGTGCCAGCAGCCGACTAGCGGGAGACACCGGGGAGCTGTTTTTT. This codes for CASSRLAGDTGELFF.

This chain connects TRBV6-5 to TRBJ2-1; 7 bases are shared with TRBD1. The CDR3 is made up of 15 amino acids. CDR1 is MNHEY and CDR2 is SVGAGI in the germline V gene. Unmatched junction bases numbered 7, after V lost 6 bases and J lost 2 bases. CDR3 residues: CASRTDRETYNEQFF. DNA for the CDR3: TGTGCCAGCAGGACCGACAGGGAAACCTACAATGAGCAGTTCTTC.

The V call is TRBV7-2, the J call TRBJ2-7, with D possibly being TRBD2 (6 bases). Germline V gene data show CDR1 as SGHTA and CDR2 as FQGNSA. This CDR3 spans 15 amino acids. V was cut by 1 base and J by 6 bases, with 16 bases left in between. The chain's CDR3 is CASSLDRGREGEQYF. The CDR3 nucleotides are TGTGCCAGCAGCTTAGATCGGGGGAGAGAAGGCGAGCAGTACTTC.

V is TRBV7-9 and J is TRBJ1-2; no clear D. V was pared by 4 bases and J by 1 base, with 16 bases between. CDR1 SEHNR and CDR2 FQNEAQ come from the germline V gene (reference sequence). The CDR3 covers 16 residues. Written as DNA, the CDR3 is TGTGCCAGCAGCTCATGGGAGACAACTTTTAACTATGGCTACACCTTC. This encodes CASSSWETTFNYGYTF.

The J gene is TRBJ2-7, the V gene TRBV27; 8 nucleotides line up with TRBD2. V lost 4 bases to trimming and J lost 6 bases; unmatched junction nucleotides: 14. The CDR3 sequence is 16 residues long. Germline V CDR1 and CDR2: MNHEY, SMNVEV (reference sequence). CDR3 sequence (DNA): TGTGCCAGCAGTTCCTCTAGGGGGACTAGAGGATTCGAGCAGTACTTC. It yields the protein CASSSSRGTRGFEQYF.

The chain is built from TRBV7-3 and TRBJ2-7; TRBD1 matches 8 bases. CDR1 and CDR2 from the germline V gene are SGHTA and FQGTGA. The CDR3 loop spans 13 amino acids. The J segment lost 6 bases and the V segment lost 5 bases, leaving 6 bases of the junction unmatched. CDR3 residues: CASSLGTGLEQYF. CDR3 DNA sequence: TGTGCCAGCAGCCTCGGGACAGGCCTCGAGCAGTACTTC.

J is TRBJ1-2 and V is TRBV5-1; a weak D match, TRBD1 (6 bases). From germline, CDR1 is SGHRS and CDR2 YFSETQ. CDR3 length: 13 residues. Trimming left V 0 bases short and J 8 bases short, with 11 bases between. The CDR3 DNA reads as TGCGCCAGCAGCTTGGAGGGGGTCTACGGCTACACCTTC. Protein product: CASSLEGVYGYTF.

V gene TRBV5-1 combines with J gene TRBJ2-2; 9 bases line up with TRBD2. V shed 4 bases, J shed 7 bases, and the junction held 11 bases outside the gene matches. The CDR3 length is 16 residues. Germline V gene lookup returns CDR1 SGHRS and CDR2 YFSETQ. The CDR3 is CASSPKAGGPGGELFF. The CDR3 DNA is TGCGCCAGCAGCCCTAAGGCGGGAGGGCCAGGCGGGGAGCTGTTTTTT.

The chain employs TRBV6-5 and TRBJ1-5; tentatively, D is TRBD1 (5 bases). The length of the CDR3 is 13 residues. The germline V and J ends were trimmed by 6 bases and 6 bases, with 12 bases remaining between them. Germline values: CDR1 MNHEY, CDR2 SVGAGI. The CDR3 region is CASRGDLRQPQHF. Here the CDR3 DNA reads TGTGCCAGCAGAGGGGATTTGCGTCAGCCCCAGCATTTT.